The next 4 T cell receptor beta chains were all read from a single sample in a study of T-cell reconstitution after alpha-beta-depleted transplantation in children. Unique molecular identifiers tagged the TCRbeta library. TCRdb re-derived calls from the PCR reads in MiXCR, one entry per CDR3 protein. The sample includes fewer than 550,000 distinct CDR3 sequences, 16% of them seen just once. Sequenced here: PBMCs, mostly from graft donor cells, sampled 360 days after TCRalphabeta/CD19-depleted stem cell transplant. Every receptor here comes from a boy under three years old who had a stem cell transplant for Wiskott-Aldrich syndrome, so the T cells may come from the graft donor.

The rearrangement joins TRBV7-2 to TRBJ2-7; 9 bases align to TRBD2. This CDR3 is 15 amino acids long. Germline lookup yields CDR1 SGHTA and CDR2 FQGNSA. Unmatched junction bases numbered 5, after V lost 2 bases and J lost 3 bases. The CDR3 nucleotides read TGTGCCAGCAGCTTAAAGCTAGCGGGATTCTACGAGCAGTACTTC. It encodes CASSLKLAGFYEQYF.

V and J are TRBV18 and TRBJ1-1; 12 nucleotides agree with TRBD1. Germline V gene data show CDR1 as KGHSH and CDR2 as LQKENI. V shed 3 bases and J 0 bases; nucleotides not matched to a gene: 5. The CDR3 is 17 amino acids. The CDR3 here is CASSPRDRGPMNTEAFF. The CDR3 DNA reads TGTGCCAGCTCACCCCGGGACAGGGGGCCTATGAACACTGAAGCTTTCTTT.

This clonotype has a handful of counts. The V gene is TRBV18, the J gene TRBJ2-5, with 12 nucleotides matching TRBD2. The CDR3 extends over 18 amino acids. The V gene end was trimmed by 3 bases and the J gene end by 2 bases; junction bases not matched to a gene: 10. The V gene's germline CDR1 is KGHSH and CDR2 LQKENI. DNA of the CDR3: TGTGCCAGCTCACCGTTAACCGGACTAGCGGGAACGCAAGAGACCCAGTACTTC. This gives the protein CASSPLTGLAGTQETQYF. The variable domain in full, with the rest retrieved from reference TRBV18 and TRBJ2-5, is NAGVMQNPRHLVRRRGQEARLRCSPMKGHSHVYWYRQLPEEGLKFMVYLQKENIIDESGMPKERFSAEFPKEGPSILRIQQVVRGDSAAYFCASSPLTGLAGTQETQYFGPGTRLLVL.

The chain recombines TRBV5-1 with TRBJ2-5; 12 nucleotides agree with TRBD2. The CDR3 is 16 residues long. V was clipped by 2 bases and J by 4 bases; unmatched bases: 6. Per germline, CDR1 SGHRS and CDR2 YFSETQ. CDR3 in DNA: TGCGCCAGCAGCTTTACCGCGGGACTAGCGGGAGAGACCCAGTACTTC. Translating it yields CASSFTAGLAGETQYF.